The source of this T cell receptor beta chain is a study of identical twins. General observations from the study: For zero-insertion analyses, partial confounding could come from invariant MAIT and iNKT cells. Alpha sequences out of frame and shared by twins had excess low generation probability. Weaker excess twin sharing was seen among beta out-of-frame sequences. Monozygotic twin pairs showed more out-of-frame TCR alpha sharing than models estimated.

TCRdb re-called the 5' RACE reads through MiXCR, storing one row per CDR3 protein. The sample has roughly 490,000 distinct CDR3 sequences, roughly an eighth seen once. The germline V and J ends were trimmed by 4 bases and 7 bases, with 10 bases remaining between them. Germline loops: CDR1 MGHDK, CDR2 SYGVNS. This CDR3 is 12 amino acids long. This clonotype was counted at least ten times. As yet, its antigen is unknown. This same sample was also part of a study on yellow fever vaccine responses in identical twins.

This chain connects TRBV25-1 to TRBJ2-5, with D uncertain. Sequencing input: CD4+ T cells sorted from blood. The TCR sequence derives from a woman aged 18 to 35 in good health. The CDR3 region is CASSGGLVTQYF. The DNA of the CDR3 is TGTGCCAGCAGTGGGGGTCTGGTGACCCAGTACTTC.